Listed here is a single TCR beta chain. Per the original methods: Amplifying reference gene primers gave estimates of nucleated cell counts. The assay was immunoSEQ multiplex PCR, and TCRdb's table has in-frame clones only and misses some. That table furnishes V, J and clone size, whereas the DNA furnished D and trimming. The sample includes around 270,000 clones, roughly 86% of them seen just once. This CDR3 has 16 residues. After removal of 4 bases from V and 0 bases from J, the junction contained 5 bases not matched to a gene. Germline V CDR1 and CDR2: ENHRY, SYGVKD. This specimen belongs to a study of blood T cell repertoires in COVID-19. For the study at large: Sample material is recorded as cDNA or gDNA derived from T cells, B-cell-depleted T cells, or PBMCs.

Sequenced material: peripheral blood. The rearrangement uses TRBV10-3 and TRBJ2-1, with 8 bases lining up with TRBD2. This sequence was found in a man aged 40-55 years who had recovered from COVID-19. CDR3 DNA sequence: TGTGCCATCAGTGTAGGCGGGGGGAGCTCCTACAATGAGCAGTTCTTC. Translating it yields CAISVGGGSSYNEQFF.